This T cell receptor (beta chain) was found in a study of T cell changes during pregnancy in multiple sclerosis. CDR3 length: 15 amino acids. The germline gives CDR1 LNHDA, CDR2 SQIVND (reference sequence). The V gene end was trimmed by 2 bases and the J gene end by 5 bases; junction bases not matched to a gene: 5. Only a few counts were recorded for this clone. This specimen includes other DNA sequences encoding the same CDR3. Here immunoSEQ multiplex PCR was the method, and the copy in TCRdb shows in-frame clones only, minus some. The sample lists fewer than 40,000 clones, about nine tenths occurring once.

Source: CD4+ T cells from peripheral blood mononuclear cells, taken in the second trimester of pregnancy. The chain carries TRBV19 and TRBJ2-7; 11 bases line up with TRBD1. The source of this sequence is a female donor in good health, enrolled as a control in a pregnancy study. The CDR3 DNA is TGTGCCAGTAGTATAACCGGGACAGGGGGTAACGAGCAGTACTTC. Protein product: CASSITGTGGNEQYF.